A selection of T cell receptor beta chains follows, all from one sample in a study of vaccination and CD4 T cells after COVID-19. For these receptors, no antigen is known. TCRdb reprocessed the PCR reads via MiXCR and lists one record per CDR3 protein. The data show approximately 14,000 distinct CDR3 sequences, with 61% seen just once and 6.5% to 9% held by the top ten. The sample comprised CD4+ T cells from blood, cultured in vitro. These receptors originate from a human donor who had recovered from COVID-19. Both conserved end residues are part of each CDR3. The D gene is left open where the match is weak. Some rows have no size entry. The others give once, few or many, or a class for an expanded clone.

CASSYRGTNTEAFF,TGTGCCAGCAGTTACAGGGGAACGAACACTGAAGCTTTCTTT,NA,once,14,TRBV6-5,TRBJ1-1
CASSSGSSYNEQFF,TGTGCCAGTAGTAGCGGGAGTTCCTACAATGAGCAGTTCTTC,TRBD2,NA,14,TRBV19,TRBJ2-1
CASTTGLALGVNTEAFF,TGTGCCAGCACCACAGGGTTGGCCCTTGGAGTGAACACTGAAGCTTTCTTT,NA,NA,17,TRBV6-2/TRBV6-3,TRBJ1-1
CASSLNEWGRQYF,TGTGCCAGCAGCTTGAATGAATGGGGGAGGCAGTATTTT,NA,NA,13,TRBV7-2,TRBJ2-3
CASSPGLAGGETQYF,TGCGCCAGCAGCCCGGGACTAGCAGGTGGAGAGACCCAGTACTTC,TRBD2,few,15,TRBV10-1,TRBJ2-5
CASSLEVSRQGAEAFF,TGTGCCAGCAGCTTGGAGGTGTCGCGGCAGGGGGCCGAGGCTTTCTTT,TRBD1,NA,16,TRBV5-4,TRBJ1-1
CASSYRDRGNSPLHF,TGTGCCAGCAGTTACCGGGACAGGGGTAATTCACCCCTCCACTTT,TRBD1,NA,15,TRBV6-2/TRBV6-3,TRBJ1-6
CASRNREWHSEAFF,TGTGCCAGCAGGAACAGGGAATGGCACTCTGAAGCTTTCTTT,NA,NA,14,TRBV6-2/TRBV6-3,TRBJ1-1
CSAHSGQPAGTLHF,TGCAGTGCACACTCGGGACAGCCGGCGGGGACCCTCCACTTT,TRBD1,NA,14,TRBV20-1,TRBJ1-6
CSARDRMGFNTEAFF,TGCAGTGCTAGAGACCGTATGGGATTTAACACTGAAGCTTTCTTT,NA,NA,15,TRBV20-1,TRBJ1-1
CASTSLASRGYGYTF,TGTGCCAGCACCTCCCTTGCGTCCAGGGGGTATGGCTACACCTTC,TRBD1,NA,15,TRBV6-1,TRBJ1-2
CASSLDPDRGEQFF,TGTGCCAGCAGCTTAGACCCTGACAGGGGGGAGCAGTTCTTC,TRBD1,NA,14,TRBV11-2,TRBJ2-1
CASSTLAGGLPNEQFF,TGTGCCAGCAGCACCTTAGCGGGAGGGCTCCCTAATGAGCAGTTCTTC,TRBD2,once,16,TRBV7-3,TRBJ2-1
CASSLDRGPAFF,TGTGCCAGCAGCTTAGACAGGGGCCCAGCTTTCTTT,TRBD1,NA,12,TRBV7-9,TRBJ1-1
CASSLGGQKQETQYF,TGTGCCAGCAGCTTAGGGGGACAGAAGCAAGAGACCCAGTACTTC,TRBD1,NA,15,TRBV7-9,TRBJ2-5
CATSRDGAAQETQYF,TGTGCCACCAGCAGAGATGGAGCAGCCCAAGAGACCCAGTACTTC,NA,NA,15,TRBV15,TRBJ2-5